This T cell receptor (beta chain) came from a study of cytomegalovirus exposure and HLA in healthy donors. Findings and caveats of the study: Earlier results showed most TCR beta V segments being productive about 87% or about 30% of the time. Accounts indicate the classifier identified cytomegalovirus status with strong specificity and sensitivity.

Trimming removed 0 bases at V and 9 bases at J, with 10 bases between. CDR1 is SGDLS, CDR2 YYNGEE, per germline. The CDR3 covers 14 residues. Primers for the PCR totalled 60 Vbeta and 13 Jbeta. TCRdb's copy holds only in-frame clones and misses some; the assay was immunoSEQ multiplex PCR. The sample carries about 130,000 clones, 70% to 80% recorded once. As to this clone: As yet, its antigen is unknown.

Source material: PBMCs. This chain joins TRBV9 and TRBJ1-6; a possible D gene is TRBD1 (6 bases). This clonotype was obtained from a woman in her fifties or sixties in good health and CMV-seropositive. This CDR3 reads CASSVGGLGSPLHF. CDR3 in DNA: TGTGCCAGCAGCGTAGGGGGGCTGGGTTCACCCCTCCACTTT.